The next 8 T cell receptor beta chains were all read from a single sample in a study of cytomegalovirus exposure and HLA in healthy donors. The PCR contained 60 Vbeta and 13 Jbeta primers. Libraries were prepared by immunoSEQ multiplex PCR; TCRdb keeps only in-frame clonotypes and omits some of them. The table has about 130,000 clones, around 8.5% seen once. The sequenced material came from PBMCs. Source of these receptors: a man aged 40-50 years in good health and CMV-seronegative.

This clone was counted between two and nine times. This rearrangement joins TRBV15 to TRBJ2-7; possibly TRBD2 for D (6 bases). With 1 base removed from V and 2 bases from J, the gap between germline ends came to 12 bases. Germline V gene sequence: CDR1 LNHNV, CDR2 YYDKDF (reference sequence). This CDR3 has 15 residues. The CDR3 sequence is CATSRVGGVAYEQYF. In DNA, the CDR3 is TGTGCCACCAGCAGAGTCGGAGGGGTGGCCTACGAGCAGTACTTC.

This clone was recorded a few times. The V gene is TRBV30, the J gene TRBJ2-2; 10 positions match TRBD1. CDR1 is GTSNPN and CDR2 is SVGIG in the germline V gene (reference sequence). V shed 8 bases and J 5 bases; nucleotides not matched to a gene: 5. The CDR3 loop spans 13 amino acids. The CDR3 protein is CARGGQGTGELFF. The CDR3 nucleotides read TGTGCCCGGGGGGGACAGGGGACCGGGGAGCTGTTTTTT.

This clone was seen only a few times. As DNA, the CDR3 is TGTGCCAGCAGTGAAACTCGGACAGGGCCCTATGGCTACACCTTC. Its protein is CASSETRTGPYGYTF. The rearrangement joins TRBV6-1 to TRBJ1-2; 8 bases line up with TRBD1. Germline V gene sequence: CDR1 MNHNS, CDR2 SASEGT. V was pared by 2 bases and J by 4 bases, with 6 bases of the junction left unmatched. This CDR3 has 15 amino acids.

This chain uses TRBV7-3 with TRBJ2-3, with TRBD1 matching over 7 bases. The V and J ends lost 4 bases and 4 bases, in that order; junction bases with no gene match: 11. The CDR3 sequence is 16 residues long. Germline loops: CDR1 SGHTA, CDR2 FQGTGA. Written as DNA, the CDR3 is TGTGCCAGCAGCTCCGAGACAGGGCGGAGGTCAGATACGCAGTATTTT. The encoded protein is CASSSETGRRSDTQYF.

The genes are TRBV30 and TRBJ1-5, with a weak D call TRBD1 (6 bases). This CDR3 comprises 12 residues. Trimming removed 0 bases from V and 9 bases from J, with 9 bases in between. Germline V gives CDR1 GTSNPN, CDR2 SVGIG (reference sequence). CDR3 in DNA: TGTGCCTGGAGTGTCGGGGGGGCGCCCCAGCATTTT. It is translated as CAWSVGGAPQHF. Full variable domain (rest looked up from reference TRBV30 and TRBJ1-5): SQTIHQWPATLVQPVGSPLSLECTVEGTSNPNLYWYRQAAGRGLQLLFYSVGIGQISSEVPQNLSASRPQDRQFILSSKKLLLSDSGFYLCAWSVGGAPQHFGDGTRLSIL.

This clone showed up just a few times. The rearrangement uses TRBV4-2 and TRBJ2-7, with 8 bases aligning to TRBD2. The V and J ends lost 3 bases and 2 bases, in that order; junction bases with no gene match: 9. The V gene's germline CDR1 is LGHNA and CDR2 YNFKEQ. This CDR3 is built from 16 residues. The CDR3 sequence is CASSQPPSGPPYEQYF. CDR3 DNA sequence: TGTGCCAGCAGCCAGCCTCCTAGCGGGCCACCCTACGAGCAGTACTTC.

There are a few counts of this clone. The rearrangement joins TRBV18 to TRBJ1-1, with D possibly matching TRBD1 (5 bases). The V end lost 3 bases, the J end lost 3 bases, and 8 bases lay between the germline ends. CDR3 length equals 13 residues. CDR1 is KGHSH, CDR2 LQKENI, per germline. The CDR3 region has the DNA TGTGCCAGCTCACCCGACAGCCACACTGAAGCTTTCTTT. Translation: CASSPDSHTEAFF.

This chain links TRBV4-3 with TRBJ2-7; D possibly corresponds to TRBD2 (7 bases). Germline lookup yields CDR1 LGHNA and CDR2 YSLEER. The CDR3 sequence is 14 residues long. V was trimmed by 2 bases and J by 2 bases, leaving 10 bases between them. CDR3 sequence (DNA): TGCGCCAGCAGCCAATGGGGGGGCCCCTACGAGCAGTACTTC. This translates into CASSQWGGPYEQYF.